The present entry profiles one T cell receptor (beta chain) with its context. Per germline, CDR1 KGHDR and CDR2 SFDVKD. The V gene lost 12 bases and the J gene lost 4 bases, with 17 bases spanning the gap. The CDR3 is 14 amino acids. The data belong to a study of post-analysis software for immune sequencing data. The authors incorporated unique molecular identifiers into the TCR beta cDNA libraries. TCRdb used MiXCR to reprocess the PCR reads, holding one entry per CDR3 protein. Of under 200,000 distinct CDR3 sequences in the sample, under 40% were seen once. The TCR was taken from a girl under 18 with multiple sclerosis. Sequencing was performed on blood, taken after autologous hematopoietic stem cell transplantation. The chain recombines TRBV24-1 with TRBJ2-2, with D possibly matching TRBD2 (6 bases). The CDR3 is CAPEGLASTGELFF. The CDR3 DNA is TGTGCCCCCGAGGGACTTGCGAGCACCGGGGAGCTGTTTTTT.